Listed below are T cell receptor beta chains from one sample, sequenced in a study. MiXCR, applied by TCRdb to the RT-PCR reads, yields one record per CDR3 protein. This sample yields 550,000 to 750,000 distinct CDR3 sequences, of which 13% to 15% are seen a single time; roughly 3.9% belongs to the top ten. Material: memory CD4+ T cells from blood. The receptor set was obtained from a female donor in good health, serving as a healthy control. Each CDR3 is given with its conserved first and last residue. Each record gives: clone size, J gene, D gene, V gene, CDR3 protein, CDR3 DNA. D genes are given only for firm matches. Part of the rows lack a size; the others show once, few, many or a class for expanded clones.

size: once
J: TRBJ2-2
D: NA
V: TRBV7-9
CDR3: CASSLPARTGELFF
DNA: TGTGCCAGCAGCTTACCGGCAAGGACCGGGGAGCTGTTTTTT

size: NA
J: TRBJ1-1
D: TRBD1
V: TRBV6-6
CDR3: CASSYSAGGMVTEAFF
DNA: TGTGCCAGCAGTTACTCGGCAGGGGGCATGGTCACTGAAGCTTTCTTT

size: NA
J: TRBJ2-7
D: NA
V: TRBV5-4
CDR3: CASSFMPSYEQYF
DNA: TGTGCCAGCAGCTTCATGCCCTCCTACGAGCAGTACTTC

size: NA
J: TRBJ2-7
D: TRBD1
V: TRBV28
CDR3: CASSPPSGTGVNEQYF
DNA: TGTGCCAGCAGCCCACCCTCCGGGACAGGGGTCAACGAGCAGTACTTC

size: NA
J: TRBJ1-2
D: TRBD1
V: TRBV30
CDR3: CAWSVGTALGYTF
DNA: TGTGCCTGGAGTGTAGGGACAGCCCTTGGCTACACCTTC

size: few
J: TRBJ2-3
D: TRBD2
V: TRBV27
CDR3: CASSFRPPGLAGTDTQYF
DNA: TGTGCCAGCAGTTTTAGGCCCCCGGGACTAGCGGGGACTGATACGCAGTATTTT

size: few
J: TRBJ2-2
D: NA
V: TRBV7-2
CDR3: CASSPGPKNTGELFF
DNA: TGTGCCAGCAGCCCCGGACCCAAGAACACCGGGGAGCTGTTTTTT

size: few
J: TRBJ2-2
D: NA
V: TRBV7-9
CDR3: CASSLRFGRLNTGELFF
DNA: TGTGCCAGCAGCTTAAGGTTCGGCAGATTGAACACCGGGGAGCTGTTTTTT

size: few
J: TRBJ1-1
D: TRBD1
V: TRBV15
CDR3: CATSRGTGYSWTEAFF
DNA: TGTGCCACCAGCAGGGGGACAGGGTATTCTTGGACTGAAGCTTTCTTT

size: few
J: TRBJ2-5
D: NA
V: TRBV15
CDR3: CATSRGRKETQYF
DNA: TGTGCCACCAGTAGGGGTAGGAAAGAGACCCAGTACTTC

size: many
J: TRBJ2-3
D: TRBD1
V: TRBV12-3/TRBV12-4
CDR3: CASNLWGQGLSDTQYF
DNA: TGTGCCAGCAACCTGTGGGGACAGGGACTATCAGATACGCAGTATTTT

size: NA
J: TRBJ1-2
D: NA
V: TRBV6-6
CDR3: CASNLGGVRYGYTF
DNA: TGTGCCAGCAATCTCGGGGGAGTTCGATATGGCTACACCTTC

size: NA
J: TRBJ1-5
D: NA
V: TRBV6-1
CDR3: CASSELESGQPQHF
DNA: TGTGCCAGCAGTGAACTCGAGAGTGGTCAGCCCCAGCATTTT

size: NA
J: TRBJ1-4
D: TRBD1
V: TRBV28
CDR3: CASSQAGTGPEKLFF
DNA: TGTGCCAGCAGTCAGGCCGGGACAGGGCCCGAAAAACTGTTTTTT

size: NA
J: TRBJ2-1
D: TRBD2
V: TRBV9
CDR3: CASSLGGLAGVGEQFF
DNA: TGTGCCAGCAGCCTCGGGGGACTAGCGGGAGTGGGTGAGCAGTTCTTC

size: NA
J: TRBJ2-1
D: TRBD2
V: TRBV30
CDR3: CAWSVTLAGVGEQFF
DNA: TGTGCCTGGAGTGTGACCCTAGCGGGAGTCGGAGAGCAGTTCTTC

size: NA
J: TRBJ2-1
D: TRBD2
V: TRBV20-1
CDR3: CSAPRLAGDRRGEQFF
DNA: TGCAGTGCTCCCCGACTAGCGGGTGATAGAAGGGGTGAGCAGTTCTTC

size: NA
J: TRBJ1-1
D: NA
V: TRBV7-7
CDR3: CASSLDESTEAFF
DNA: TGTGCCAGCAGTTTGGACGAGAGCACTGAAGCTTTCTTT

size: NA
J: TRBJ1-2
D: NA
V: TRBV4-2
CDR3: CASSQDFTGGYTF
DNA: TGTGCCAGCAGCCAAGACTTTACGGGTGGCTACACCTTC

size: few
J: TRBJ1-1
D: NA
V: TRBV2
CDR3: CASSSQRMNTEAFF
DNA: TGTGCCAGCAGTAGCCAAAGGATGAACACTGAAGCTTTCTTT

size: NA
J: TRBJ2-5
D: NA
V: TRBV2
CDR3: CASRVVQETQYF
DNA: TGTGCCAGCAGGGTAGTTCAAGAGACCCAGTACTTC

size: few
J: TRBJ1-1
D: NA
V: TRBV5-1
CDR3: CASSLPLGNTEAFF
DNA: TGCGCCAGCAGCTTACCATTGGGAAACACTGAAGCTTTCTTT

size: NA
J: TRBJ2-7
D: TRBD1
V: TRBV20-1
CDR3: CSATKGQGSYEQYF
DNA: TGCAGTGCTACGAAGGGACAGGGATCCTACGAGCAGTACTTC

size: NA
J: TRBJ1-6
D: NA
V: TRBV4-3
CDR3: CASSLRAGTYNSPLHF
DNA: TGCGCCAGCAGCCTCAGAGCAGGGACCTATAATTCACCCCTCCACTTT

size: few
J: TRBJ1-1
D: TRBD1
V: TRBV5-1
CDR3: CASSLEGAANTEAFF
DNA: TGCGCCAGCAGCTTGGAGGGGGCGGCGAACACTGAAGCTTTCTTT

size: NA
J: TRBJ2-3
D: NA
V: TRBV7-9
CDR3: CASSLDGLATQYF
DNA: TGTGCCAGCAGCTTAGATGGCTTAGCTACGCAGTATTTT

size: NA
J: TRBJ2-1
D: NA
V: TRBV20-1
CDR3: CSARDPNEQFF
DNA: TGCAGTGCTAGAGACCCCAATGAGCAGTTCTTC

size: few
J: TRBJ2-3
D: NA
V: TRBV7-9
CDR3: CASSLALSAGASSDTQYF
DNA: TGTGCCAGCAGCTTGGCCCTATCGGCGGGGGCATCTTCAGATACGCAGTATTTT

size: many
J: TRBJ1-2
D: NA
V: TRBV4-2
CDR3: CASSQDWRWGDGGYTF
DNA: TGTGCCAGCAGCCAAGATTGGCGGTGGGGGGATGGTGGCTACACCTTC

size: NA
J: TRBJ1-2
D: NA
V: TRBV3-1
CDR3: CASRDASANYGYTF
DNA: TGTGCCAGCAGGGACGCATCCGCTAACTATGGCTACACCTTC

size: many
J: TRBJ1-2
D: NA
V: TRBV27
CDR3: CASSLWGQSNYGYTF
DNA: TGTGCCAGCAGTTTATGGGGGCAGAGTAACTATGGCTACACCTTC

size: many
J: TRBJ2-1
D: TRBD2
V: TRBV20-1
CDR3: CSASSSGVRYNEQFF
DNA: TGCAGTGCTAGCTCTAGCGGGGTCAGGTACAATGAGCAGTTCTTC

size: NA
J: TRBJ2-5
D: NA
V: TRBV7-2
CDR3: CASSLNFPETQYF
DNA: TGTGCCAGCAGCTTAAACTTTCCAGAGACCCAGTACTTC

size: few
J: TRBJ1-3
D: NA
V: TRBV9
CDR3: CASSVALGNTIYF
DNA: TGTGCCAGCAGCGTAGCTTTGGGAAACACCATATATTTT

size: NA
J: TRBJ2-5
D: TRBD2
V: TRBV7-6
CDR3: CASSFMGLAGETQYF
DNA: TGTGCCAGCAGCTTCATGGGACTAGCTGGTGAGACCCAGTACTTC

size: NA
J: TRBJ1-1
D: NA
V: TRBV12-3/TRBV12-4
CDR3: CASSLVPRNTEAFF
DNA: TGTGCCAGCAGTTTAGTTCCCAGGAACACTGAAGCTTTCTTT

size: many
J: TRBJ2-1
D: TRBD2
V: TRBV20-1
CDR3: CSARDPGGSYNEQFF
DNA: TGCAGTGCTAGAGATCCCGGGGGGTCCTACAATGAGCAGTTCTTC

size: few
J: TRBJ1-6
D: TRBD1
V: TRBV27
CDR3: CASSLLTGGSYNSPLHF
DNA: TGTGCCAGCAGTTTACTTACAGGGGGCTCCTATAATTCACCCCTCCACTTT

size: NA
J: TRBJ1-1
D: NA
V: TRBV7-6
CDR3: CASSRAGMNTEAFF
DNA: TGTGCCAGCAGCCGGGCGGGCATGAACACTGAAGCTTTCTTT

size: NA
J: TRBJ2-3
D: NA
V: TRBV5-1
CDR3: CASSLGVGGHTDTQYF
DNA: TGCGCCAGCAGCTTGGGCGTCGGGGGACACACAGATACGCAGTATTTT

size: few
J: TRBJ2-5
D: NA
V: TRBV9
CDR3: CASNISPGRTQETQYF
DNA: TGTGCCAGCAACATCTCCCCGGGACGTACACAAGAGACCCAGTACTTC

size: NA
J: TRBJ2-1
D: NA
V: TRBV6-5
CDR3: CASRGGYNEQFF
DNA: TGTGCCAGCAGGGGTGGCTACAATGAGCAGTTCTTC

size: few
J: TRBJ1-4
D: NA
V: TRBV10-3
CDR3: CATQDRTNEKLFF
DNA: TGTGCCACCCAAGACAGGACTAATGAAAAACTGTTTTTT

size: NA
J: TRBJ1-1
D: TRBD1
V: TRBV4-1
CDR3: CASSQPGQSGEAFF
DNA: TGCGCCAGCAGCCAACCGGGACAGTCTGGTGAAGCTTTCTTT

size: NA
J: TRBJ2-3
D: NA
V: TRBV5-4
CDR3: CASSPAGGTQYF
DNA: TGTGCCAGCAGCCCCGCCGGGGGTACGCAGTATTTT

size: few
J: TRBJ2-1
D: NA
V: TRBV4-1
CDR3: CASSNRARDAAVNEQFF
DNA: TGCGCCAGCAGCAACCGGGCCCGGGACGCGGCTGTGAATGAGCAGTTCTTC

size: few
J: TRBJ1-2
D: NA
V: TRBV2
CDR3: CASRDRNYGYTF
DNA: TGTGCCAGCCGGGACCGAAACTATGGCTACACCTTC

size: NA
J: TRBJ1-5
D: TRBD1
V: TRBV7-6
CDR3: CASSLEDRGSYEHF
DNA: TGTGCCAGCAGCTTAGAGGACAGGGGATCCTACGAGCATTTT

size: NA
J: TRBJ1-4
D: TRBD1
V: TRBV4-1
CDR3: CASSQDARGNEKLFF
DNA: TGCGCCAGCAGCCAAGACGCCAGGGGGAACGAAAAACTGTTTTTT

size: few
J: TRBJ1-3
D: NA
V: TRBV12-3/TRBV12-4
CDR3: CASSLLGTSGKGNTIYF
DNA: TGTGCCAGCAGTTTGCTCGGGACTTCAGGAAAGGGAAACACCATATATTTT

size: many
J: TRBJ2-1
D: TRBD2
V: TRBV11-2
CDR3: CASSLGSGSTDEQFF
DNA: TGTGCCAGCAGCTTGGGTAGCGGGAGCACGGATGAGCAGTTCTTC